This TCR beta chain appears in the sequencing data of a study of T cells in localized non-small cell lung cancer. Study results and limitations: Tumor samples were not multi-region, leaving intratumor heterogeneity unexcluded.

The method was immunoSEQ multiplex PCR; TCRdb's version includes in-frame clones alone and lacks a portion of them. The table records about 18,000 clones, about 89% of them present only once. On this clone: What it binds is not known.

Between the trimmed V and J ends, which lost 4 bases and 5 bases, there was a span of 13 bases. The CDR3 is 13 amino acids. Germline V CDR1 and CDR2: GTSNPN, SVGIG (reference sequence). The chain couples TRBV30 to TRBJ2-3; D may be TRBD2 (7 bases). The sample in question was peripheral blood, obtained before any cancer treatment. The source of this sequence is a woman aged 35 to 75 with stage I lung adenocarcinoma. The CDR3 region is CAWTGGGGDTQYF. CDR3 nucleotide sequence: TGTGCCTGGACTGGGGGGGGCGGAGATACGCAGTATTTT. Combining the CDR3 with reference TRBV30 and TRBJ2-3 gives the whole variable domain SQTIHQWPATLVQPVGSPLSLECTVEGTSNPNLYWYRQAAGRGLQLLFYSVGIGQISSEVPQNLSASRPQDRQFILSSKKLLLSDSGFYLCAWTGGGGDTQYFGPGTRLTVL.